This TCR beta chain was identified in a study of cytomegalovirus exposure and HLA in healthy donors. J lost 2 bases, V lost 1 base, and 0 bases had no gene match. The CDR3 has 15 residues. Germline assignment: CDR1 LNHDA and CDR2 SQIVND (reference sequence). The PCR ran on 60 Vbeta and 13 Jbeta primers. As originally analysed: In a later analysis, some 80 million unique TCR beta chains included roughly 11 million shared by two or more donors. Repertoires were generated with immunoSEQ multiplex PCR, while TCRdb's copy carries only in-frame clones and drops some. V and J calls and clone size are copied from that table; D and trimming were computed from the DNA. The data hold 90,000 to 110,000 clones, with approximately 70% observed a single time.

This clonotype originated in a man aged 40-49 years in good health and CMV-seronegative. The J gene is TRBJ2-1, the V gene TRBV19, with 9 bases matching TRBD2. Material for sequencing was PBMCs. The DNA of the CDR3 is TGTGCCAGTAGTATAGGCGGGGGGGCCTACAATGAGCAGTTCTTC. Amino acids: CASSIGGGAYNEQFF.